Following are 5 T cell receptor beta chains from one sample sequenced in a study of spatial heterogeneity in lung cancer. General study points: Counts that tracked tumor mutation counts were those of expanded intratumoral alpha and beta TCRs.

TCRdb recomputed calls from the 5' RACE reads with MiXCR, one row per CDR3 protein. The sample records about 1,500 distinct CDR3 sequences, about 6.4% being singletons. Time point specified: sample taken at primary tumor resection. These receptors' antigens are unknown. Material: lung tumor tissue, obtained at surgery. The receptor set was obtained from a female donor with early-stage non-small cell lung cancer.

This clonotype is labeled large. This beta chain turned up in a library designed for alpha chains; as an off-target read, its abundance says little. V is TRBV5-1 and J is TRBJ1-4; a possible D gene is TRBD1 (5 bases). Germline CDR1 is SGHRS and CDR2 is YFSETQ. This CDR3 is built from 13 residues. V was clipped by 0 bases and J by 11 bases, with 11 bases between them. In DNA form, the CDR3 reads TGCGCCAGCAGCTTGGTTGGGGGTGAGAAACTGTTTTTT. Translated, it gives CASSLVGGEKLFF.

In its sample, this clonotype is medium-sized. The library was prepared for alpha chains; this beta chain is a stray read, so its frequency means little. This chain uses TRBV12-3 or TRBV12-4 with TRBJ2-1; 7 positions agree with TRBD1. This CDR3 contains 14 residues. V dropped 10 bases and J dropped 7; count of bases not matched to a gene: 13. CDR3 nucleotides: TGTGCCACTACCGGTTCGACAGGGCAGAATGAGCAGTTCTTC. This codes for CATTGSTGQNEQFF.

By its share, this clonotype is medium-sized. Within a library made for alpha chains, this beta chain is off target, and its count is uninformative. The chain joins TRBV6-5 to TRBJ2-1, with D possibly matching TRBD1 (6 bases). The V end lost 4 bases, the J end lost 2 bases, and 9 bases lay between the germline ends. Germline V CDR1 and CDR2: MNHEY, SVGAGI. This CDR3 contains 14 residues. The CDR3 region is CASSSQGAYNEQFF. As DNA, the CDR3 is TGTGCCAGCAGTTCACAGGGAGCCTACAATGAGCAGTTCTTC.

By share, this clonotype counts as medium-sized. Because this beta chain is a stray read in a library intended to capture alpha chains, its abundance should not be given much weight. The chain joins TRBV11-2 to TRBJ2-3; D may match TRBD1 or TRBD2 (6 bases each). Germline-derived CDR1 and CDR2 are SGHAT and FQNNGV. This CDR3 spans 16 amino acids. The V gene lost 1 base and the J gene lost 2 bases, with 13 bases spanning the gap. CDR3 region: CASSLVPGANTDTQYF. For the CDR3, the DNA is TGTGCCAGCAGCTTAGTGCCGGGGGCGAACACAGATACGCAGTATTTT.

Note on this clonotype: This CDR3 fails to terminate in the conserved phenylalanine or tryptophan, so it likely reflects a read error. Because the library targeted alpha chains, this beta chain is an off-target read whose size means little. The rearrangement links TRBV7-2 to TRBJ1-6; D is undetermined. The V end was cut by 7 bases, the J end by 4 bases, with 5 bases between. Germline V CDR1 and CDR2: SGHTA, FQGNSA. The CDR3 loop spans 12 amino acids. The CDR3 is CASTTYNSPLHL. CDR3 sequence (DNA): TGTGCCAGCACCACTTATAATTCACCCCTCCACCTT.